The 4 T cell receptor delta chains presented below share a single source sample, sequenced in a study of γδ T cells in repeated Plasmodium falciparum infection. Bulk repertoires came from Vgamma9/Vdelta2+ or Vdelta2-negative gammadelta T cells flow-sorted from PBMC. TCRdb fed the multiplex PCR reads to CATT. Altogether 75,000 to 95,000 delta-chain clones are present, roughly 0.9% being singletons, with the ten largest covering 9% to 10%. The sequenced sample was gamma-delta T cells from blood. These receptors all come from a pool of human donors (malaria-infected and uninfected, not separated).

Note on this clone: The protein held in TCRdb is that of a much larger clone and does not match this DNA's translation at residue 17, likely because of a read error; the protein shown is translated from the DNA. The chain has TRDV1 and TRDJ1, with 12 bases aligning to TRDD3. The CDR3 is 23 amino acids. Germline V gene lookup returns CDR1 TSWWSYY and CDR2 QGS. With V trimmed by 4 bases and J by 1 base, 25 bases remained unmatched. In nucleotides, the CDR3 is TGTGCTCTTGGGGGGGGCTTCCTTACACTTAACTGGGGGATACCCGGGTGCACCGATAAACTCATCTTT. This sequence encodes CALGGGFLTLNWGIPGCTDKLIF.

On this clone itself: It may be a read error: a sequence one base away is much more abundant. CDR3 protein: CALGEPSYGGIYTDKLIF. CDR3 coding DNA: TGTGCCCTTGGGGAGCCTTCCTACGGTGGGATTTACACCGATAAACTCATCTTT. This chain connects TRDV1 to TRDJ1, with 9 bases identical to TRDD2. TCRdb supplies no J gene; here it was assigned by aligning the nucleotide sequence to germline. This CDR3 has 18 amino acids. CDR1 and CDR2 (germline): TSWWSYY, QGS.

This clone was detected a few times. TCRdb's protein, taken from a much larger clone, differs from this DNA's translation at residues 9 and 18, likely owing to a read error; the protein displayed comes from the DNA. The chain couples TRDV1 to TRDJ1; D is unclear. CDR3 length: 30 amino acids. V was clipped by 0 bases and J by 2 bases, with 55 bases between them. Germline CDR1 is TSWWSYY and CDR2 is QGS. The CDR3 DNA sequence: TGTGCTCTTGGGGAACTAGGGACCTGGAGAATAAGGTCTACAACAGGTGGGAGATATTCTGGCCCTCTATTTACCGATAAACTCATCTTT. It translates to CALGELGTWRIRSTTGGRYSGPLFTDKLIF.

Remarks on this clone: TCRdb lists the protein of a much larger clone for this DNA, which differs at residue 9, so this is likely a read error; the protein given here is translated from the DNA itself. The chain carries TRDV2 and TRDJ1; 8 positions match TRDD3. Per the germline V gene, CDR1 is GEAIGNYY and CDR2 is EKD. Losses at the gene ends were 3 bases for V and 0 bases for J; bases not matched to a gene: 14. The CDR3 length is 18 residues. The CDR3 region has the DNA TGTGCCTGTGACCCTGTACTGGGGGGTACGCGTTACACCGATAAACTCATCTTT. Residues: CACDPVLGGTRYTDKLIF.